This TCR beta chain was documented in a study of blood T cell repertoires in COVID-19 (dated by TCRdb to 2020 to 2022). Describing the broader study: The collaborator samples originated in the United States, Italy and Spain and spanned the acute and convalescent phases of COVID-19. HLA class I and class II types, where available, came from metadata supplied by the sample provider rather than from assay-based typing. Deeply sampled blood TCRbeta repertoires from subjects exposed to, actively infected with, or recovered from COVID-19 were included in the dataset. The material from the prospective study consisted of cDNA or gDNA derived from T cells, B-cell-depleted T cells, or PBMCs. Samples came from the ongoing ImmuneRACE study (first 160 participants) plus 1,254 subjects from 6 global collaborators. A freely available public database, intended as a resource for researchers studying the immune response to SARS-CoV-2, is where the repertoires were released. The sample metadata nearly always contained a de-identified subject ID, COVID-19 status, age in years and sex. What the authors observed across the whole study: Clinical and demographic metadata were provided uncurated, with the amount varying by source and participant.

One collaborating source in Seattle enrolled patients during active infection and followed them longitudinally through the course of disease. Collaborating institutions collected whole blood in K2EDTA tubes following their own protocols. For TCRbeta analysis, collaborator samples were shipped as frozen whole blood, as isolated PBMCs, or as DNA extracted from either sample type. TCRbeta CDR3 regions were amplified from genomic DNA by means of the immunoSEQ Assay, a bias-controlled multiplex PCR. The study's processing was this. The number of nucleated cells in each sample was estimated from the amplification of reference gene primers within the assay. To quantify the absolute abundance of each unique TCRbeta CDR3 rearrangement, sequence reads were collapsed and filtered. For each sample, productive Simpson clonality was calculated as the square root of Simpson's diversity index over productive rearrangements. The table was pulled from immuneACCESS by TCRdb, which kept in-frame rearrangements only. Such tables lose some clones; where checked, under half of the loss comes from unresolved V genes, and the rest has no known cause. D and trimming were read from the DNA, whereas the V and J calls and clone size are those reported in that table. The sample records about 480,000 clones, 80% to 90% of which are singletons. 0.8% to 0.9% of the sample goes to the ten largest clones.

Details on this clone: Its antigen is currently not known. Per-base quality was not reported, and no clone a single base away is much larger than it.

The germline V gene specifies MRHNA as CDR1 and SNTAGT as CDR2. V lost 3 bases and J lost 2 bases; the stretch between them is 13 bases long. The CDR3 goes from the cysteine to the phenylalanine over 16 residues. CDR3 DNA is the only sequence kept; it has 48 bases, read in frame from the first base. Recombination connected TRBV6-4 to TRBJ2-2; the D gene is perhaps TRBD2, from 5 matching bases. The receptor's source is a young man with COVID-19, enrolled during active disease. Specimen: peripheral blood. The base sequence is TGTGCCAGCAGTGAATACATCACGGGAAACACCGGGGAGCTGTTTTTT. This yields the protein CASSEYITGNTGELFF.